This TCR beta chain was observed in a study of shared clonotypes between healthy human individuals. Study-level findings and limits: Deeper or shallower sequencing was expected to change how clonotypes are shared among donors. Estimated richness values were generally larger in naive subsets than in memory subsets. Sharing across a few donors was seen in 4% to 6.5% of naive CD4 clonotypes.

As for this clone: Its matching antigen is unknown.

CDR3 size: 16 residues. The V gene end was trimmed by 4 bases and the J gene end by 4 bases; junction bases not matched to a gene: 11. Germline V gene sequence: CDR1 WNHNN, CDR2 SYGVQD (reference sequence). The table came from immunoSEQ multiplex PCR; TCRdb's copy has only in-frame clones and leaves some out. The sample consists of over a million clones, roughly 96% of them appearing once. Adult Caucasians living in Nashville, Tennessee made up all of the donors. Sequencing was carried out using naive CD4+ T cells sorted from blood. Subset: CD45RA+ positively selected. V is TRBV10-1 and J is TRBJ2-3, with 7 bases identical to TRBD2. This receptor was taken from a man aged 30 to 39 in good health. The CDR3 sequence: CASSGGLRERADTQYF. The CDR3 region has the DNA TGCGCCAGCAGTGGGGGGTTGCGGGAGCGGGCAGATACGCAGTATTTT.